This T cell receptor beta chain is drawn from a study of cytomegalovirus exposure and HLA in healthy donors. Study outcomes and limitations: In vitro data verified a few CMV-associated chains as specific for CMV antigens. The classifier reportedly diagnosed cytomegalovirus status with high specificity and sensitivity.

With V trimmed by 0 bases and J by 4 bases, 3 bases remained unmatched. The CDR3 spans 16 residues. Germline values: CDR1 MRHNA, CDR2 SNTAGT. Researchers ran the PCR with 60 Vbeta and 13 Jbeta primers. Libraries were prepared by immunoSEQ multiplex PCR; TCRdb keeps only in-frame clonotypes and omits some of them. The data contain about 200,000 clones, 75% to 85% of them singletons. With respect to this clone: What it binds is unknown.

V gene TRBV6-4 combines with J gene TRBJ2-1, with 10 positions matching TRBD2. Input material: PBMCs. This clonotype originated in a middle-aged woman in good health and CMV-seronegative. The CDR3 region is CASSDSIAGGYNEQFF. For the CDR3, the DNA is TGTGCCAGCAGTGACTCAATAGCGGGAGGATACAATGAGCAGTTCTTC.